The 17 T cell receptor beta chains in this list originate from one sample, sequenced in a study of blood T cell repertoires in COVID-19. Clones were read by immunoSEQ multiplex PCR, and TCRdb kept only the in-frame ones, dropping some. The sample lists fewer than 35,000 clones; more than 90% were seen once. Input material: peripheral blood. Receptor source: an older man with active or convalescent COVID-19.

There are a few counts of this clone. This rearrangement joins TRBV5-1 to TRBJ1-2, with D possibly being TRBD1 (6 bases). This CDR3 has 13 amino acids. With 0 bases removed from V and 6 bases from J, the gap between germline ends came to 9 bases. Looked up from germline, CDR1 is SGHRS and CDR2 is YFSETQ. The DNA for the CDR3 is TGCGCCAGCAGCTTGGTTTCAGGGGATGGCTACACCTTC. This codes for CASSLVSGDGYTF.

V and J are TRBV10-3 and TRBJ2-5, with D possibly TRBD2 on 6 matching bases. Germline V gives CDR1 ENHRY, CDR2 SYGVKD. Trimming cost V 10 bases and J 2 bases, with 14 bases left between them. CDR3 size: 13 residues. CDR3 in amino acids: CASMTGDQETQYF. CDR3 bases: TGTGCCAGTATGACGGGAGATCAAGAGACCCAGTACTTC.

The chain joins TRBV28 to TRBJ1-5; TRBD1 might be the D (5 bases). CDR3 length: 14 residues. Deletions cut 8 bases from V and 6 bases from J, with 17 bases between. CDR1 and CDR2 from the germline V gene are MDHEN and SYDVKM. CDR3 in DNA: TGTGCCAGCGTGGGGGGGAGCGGGCTTCAGCCCCAGCATTTT. Translating gives CASVGGSGLQPQHF.

The chain combines TRBV5-5 with TRBJ1-1; D perhaps matches TRBD1 (5 bases). This CDR3 spans 14 amino acids. The V end was cut by 0 bases, the J end by 0 bases, with 6 bases between. Germline CDR1 and CDR2: SGHKS and YYEKEE (reference sequence). Here the CDR3 DNA reads TGTGCCAGCAGCTTGGGACAGATGAACACTGAAGCTTTCTTT. Translating gives CASSLGQMNTEAFF.

This sequence joins TRBV14 and TRBJ2-3; 11 nucleotides line up with TRBD2. The J segment lost 11 bases and the V segment lost 8 bases, leaving 3 bases of the junction unmatched. This CDR3 is 11 amino acids long. The germline V gene has CDR1 SGHDN and CDR2 FVKESK. This CDR3 reads CASATSGEQYF. CDR3 nucleotide sequence: TGTGCCAGCGCGACTAGCGGGGAGCAGTATTTT.

This chain connects TRBV19 to TRBJ2-7; tentatively, D is TRBD1 (6 bases). Germline values: CDR1 LNHDA, CDR2 SQIVND (reference sequence). The CDR3 covers 14 residues. V was shortened by 3 bases and J by 0 bases, with 9 bases between the two germline ends. This CDR3 is CASSMGDISYEQYV. DNA of the CDR3: TGTGCCAGTAGTATGGGGGACATCTCCTACGAGCAGTACGTC.

V gene TRBV18 combines with J gene TRBJ1-6; weak D call: TRBD1 (6 bases). The CDR3 loop spans 13 amino acids. Germline values: CDR1 KGHSH, CDR2 LQKENI. Trimming removed 5 bases at V and 5 bases at J, with 7 bases between. CDR3 amino acids: CASSSGDNSPLHF. Written as DNA, the CDR3 is TGTGCCAGCTCATCAGGGGATAATTCACCCCTCCACTTT.

V usage is TRBV7-3 and J usage is TRBJ1-5; 7 nucleotides match TRBD1. Trimming removed 3 bases from V and 7 bases from J; junction bases left unmatched: 3. This CDR3 is built from 13 residues. Germline V lookup: CDR1 SGHTA, CDR2 FQGTGA. The CDR3 nucleotides read TGTGCCAGCAGCTTGACAGGGCGACAGCCCCAGCATTTT. Protein sequence: CASSLTGRQPQHF.

About this clone: At one of its ends the junction is not consistent with the germline gene, which may arise from a read error. The chain links TRBV7-7 to TRBJ2-1; 7 nucleotides agree with TRBD1. Per germline, CDR1 SSHAT and CDR2 FNYEAQ (reference sequence). The CDR3 consists of 13 residues. CDR3 in amino acids: CASSRDRYNEQFF. The CDR3 region has the DNA TGTGCTAGCAGCCGGGACAGATACAATGAGCAGTTCTTC.

The chain couples TRBV15 to TRBJ1-5; D remains unclear. V was pared by 4 bases and J by 6 bases, with 7 bases between. Germline CDR1 LNHNV, CDR2 YYDKDF (reference sequence). This CDR3 spans 12 amino acids. The DNA for the CDR3 is TGTGCCACCAGCACCATCGGTCAGCCCCAGCATTTT. Residues: CATSTIGQPQHF.

The V call is TRBV11-2, the J call TRBJ2-5; 11 bases agree with TRBD2. With 5 bases clipped from V and 5 bases from J, the junction kept 4 bases outside the gene matches. The CDR3 covers 14 residues. CDR1 SGHAT and CDR2 FQNNGV come from the germline V gene. CDR3 loop: CASSVAGGQETQYF. The DNA of the CDR3 is TGTGCCAGCAGCGTAGCGGGGGGGCAGGAGACCCAGTACTTC.

CDR3 nucleotides: TGTGCCAGCAGCTTGGGCGAGGGACAGGGCCGGACTGAAGCTTTCTTT. This sequence encodes CASSLGEGQGRTEAFF. This chain joins TRBV11-2 and TRBJ1-1; 9 bases are a match to TRBD1. CDR1 SGHAT and CDR2 FQNNGV come from the germline V gene. The CDR3 runs to 16 residues. The trim removed 3 bases at V and 5 bases at J, leaving 10 bases unmatched. Full variable domain (missing parts from reference TRBV11-2 and TRBJ1-1): EAGVAQSPRYKIIEKRQSVAFWCNPISGHATLYWYQQILGQGPKLLIQFQNNGVVDDSQLPKDRFSAERLKGVDSTLKIQPAKLEDSAVYLCASSLGEGQGRTEAFFGQGTRLTVV.

The rearrangement joins TRBV18 to TRBJ1-6, with TRBD1 matching 7 bases. The germline V gene encodes CDR1 KGHSH and CDR2 LQKENI. The CDR3 is 18 amino acids. The ends lost 3 bases at V and 7 bases at J; junction bases unmatched: 15. CDR3 region: CASSPPPTGIGGNSPLHF. Here the CDR3 DNA reads TGTGCCAGCTCACCCCCACCGACAGGGATAGGCGGCAATTCACCCCTCCACTTT.

The chain uses TRBV5-4 and TRBJ2-1; 7 nucleotides align to TRBD2. V gave up 4 bases and J gave up 1 base; unmatched junction bases: 8. The CDR3 is 16 residues long. The V gene's germline CDR1 is SGHNT and CDR2 YYREEE (reference sequence). CDR3 nucleotides: TGTGCCAGCAGCCCTATTTGGGGGGGATCCTACAATGAGCAGTTCTTC. It encodes CASSPIWGGSYNEQFF.

This clone is a singleton in its sample. V usage is TRBV19 and J usage is TRBJ1-5; a weak D match, TRBD1 (6 bases). Trimming removed 10 bases from V and 3 bases from J, with 13 bases in between. The CDR3 is 13 residues long. CDR1 LNHDA and CDR2 SQIVND come from the germline V gene (reference sequence). CDR3 in amino acids: CATRGGVNQPQHF. In DNA form, the CDR3 reads TGTGCCACTCGAGGGGGGGTCAATCAGCCCCAGCATTTT.

The chain combines TRBV29-1 with TRBJ2-1; D possibly corresponds to TRBD2 (6 bases). The CDR3 runs 15 residues. From germline, CDR1 is SQVTM and CDR2 ANQGSEA. Trimming took 1 base from V and 2 from J, leaving 12 bases between them. CDR3 DNA sequence: TGCAGCGTTGAAGGAGTGGGGGGAACCTACAATGAGCAGTTCTTC. This translates into CSVEGVGGTYNEQFF.

The chain employs TRBV2 and TRBJ1-4; no firm D call. CDR3 length: 13 amino acids. Germline V CDR1 and CDR2: SNHLY, FYNNEI. The V and J ends lost 6 bases and 11 bases respectively, with 16 bases between them. DNA of the CDR3: TGTGCCAGCAGGGGCCTAGCAGCCACCAAACTGTTTTTT. It specifies CASRGLAATKLFF.